One and the same sample provided the 16 T cell receptor beta chains below, sequenced in a study of blood T cell repertoires in COVID-19. Here immunoSEQ multiplex PCR was the method, and the copy in TCRdb shows in-frame clones only, minus some. The data show about 130,000 clones, around 78% seen once. Specimen: peripheral blood. Source of these receptors: a human donor in a cohort sampled during active COVID-19.

CDR3 coding DNA: TGTGCCAGCAGTGGGGAGCCAACTAATGAAAAACTGTTTTTT. As protein: CASSGEPTNEKLFF. The rearrangement links TRBV2 to TRBJ1-4; D not resolved. The V gene lost 4 bases and the J gene lost 0 bases, with 6 bases spanning the gap. In germline, CDR1 is SNHLY, CDR2 FYNNEI. There are 14 residues in the CDR3.

This clone has more than one count but fewer than ten. J is TRBJ2-5 and V is TRBV6-1; TRBD1 might be the D (6 bases). The CDR3 extends over 16 amino acids. Trimming stripped 2 bases from V and 9 bases from J, with 22 bases between. Germline V gene data show CDR1 as MNHNS and CDR2 as SASEGT. The CDR3 region has the DNA TGTGCCAGCAGTGAACCTTTTAGACAGGACCTCCCGGCCCAGTACTTC. Encoded protein: CASSEPFRQDLPAQYF.

V and J are TRBV9 and TRBJ1-2; weak D call: TRBD1 (5 bases). Germline V gene lookup returns CDR1 SGDLS and CDR2 YYNGEE. V was cut by 7 bases and J by 3 bases, with 10 bases left in between. This CDR3 has 12 amino acids. The CDR3 spells CASSTEDYGYTF. The CDR3 DNA sequence: TGTGCCAGCTCGACAGAAGACTATGGCTACACCTTC.

The rearrangement uses TRBV27 and TRBJ1-5, with D tentatively TRBD1 (6 bases). V was trimmed by 0 bases and J by 7 bases, leaving 19 bases between them. Germline values: CDR1 MNHEY, CDR2 SMNVEV (reference sequence). CDR3 length: 17 amino acids. DNA for the CDR3: TGTGCCAGCAGTTTATCGTCCGCGTGGGACACATACCAGCCCCAGCATTTT. This gives the protein CASSLSSAWDTYQPQHF.

V and J are TRBV5-6 and TRBJ2-3; tentative D call: TRBD2 (7 bases). The CDR3 has 17 amino acids. Germline V gene sequence: CDR1 SGHDT, CDR2 YYEEEE. V was shortened by 3 bases and J by 5 bases, with 22 bases between the two germline ends. The CDR3 sequence is CASSSTARGLQGDTQYF. The CDR3 coding sequence is TGTGCCAGCAGCTCCACAGCGAGGGGACTACAGGGAGATACGCAGTATTTT.

The chain links TRBV11-2 to TRBJ2-5; 9 nucleotides line up with TRBD2. CDR3 length: 16 amino acids. Germline V gives CDR1 SGHAT, CDR2 FQNNGV. The V gene end was trimmed by 3 bases and the J gene end by 4 bases; junction bases not matched to a gene: 9. CDR3 region: CASSFGSGGKGETQYF. The CDR3 region has the DNA TGTGCCAGCAGCTTTGGGAGCGGGGGGAAGGGAGAGACCCAGTACTTC.

V and J are TRBV6-6 and TRBJ2-5; D is uncertain. Germline V CDR1 and CDR2: MNHNY, SVGAGI (reference sequence). The CDR3 covers 14 residues. Trimming shortened V by 5 bases and J by 2 bases, and 12 bases separated the two germline ends. For the CDR3, the DNA is TGTGCCAGCAGTCCTCGGTCCGGGCAAGAGACCCAGTACTTC. This translates into CASSPRSGQETQYF.

The rearrangement links TRBV6-5 to TRBJ2-7, with 7 bases fitting TRBD2. Germline trimming cut 6 bases from V and 1 base from J; bases unmatched to any gene: 6. The CDR3 length is 14 residues. Germline loops: CDR1 MNHEY, CDR2 SVGAGI. CDR3 residues: CASSLRGKSYEQYF. Here the CDR3 DNA reads TGTGCCAGCAGCCTGCGGGGGAAGTCCTACGAGCAGTACTTC.

The chain employs TRBV10-1 and TRBJ2-7; 8 nucleotides agree with TRBD1. CDR3 size: 17 residues. Germline values: CDR1 WNHNN, CDR2 SYGVQD (reference sequence). Losses at the gene ends were 6 bases for V and 6 bases for J; bases not matched to a gene: 19. The CDR3 region is CASSPDRVVAATFEQYF. CDR3 in DNA: TGCGCCAGCAGCCCGGACAGGGTGGTAGCCGCGACGTTCGAGCAGTACTTC.

In nucleotides, the CDR3 is TGTGCCAGCAGGTTAAAGCGGTCGAGCTACGAGCAGTACTTC. This codes for CASRLKRSSYEQYF. The chain has TRBV6-5 and TRBJ2-7; tentatively, D is TRBD2 (5 bases). The V end was cut by 6 bases, the J end by 3 bases, with 15 bases between. Germline V gene lookup returns CDR1 MNHEY and CDR2 SVGAGI. CDR3 length: 14 amino acids.

The V call is TRBV10-3, the J call TRBJ2-3; 8 bases are a match to TRBD2. This CDR3 spans 16 amino acids. The V and J ends lost 6 bases and 3 bases, in that order; junction bases with no gene match: 11. From germline, CDR1 is ENHRY and CDR2 SYGVKD. Here the CDR3 reads CAISPGGGQGTDTQYF. In DNA form, the CDR3 reads TGTGCCATCAGCCCCGGGGGGGGGCAGGGGACAGATACGCAGTATTTT.

The chain has TRBV7-3 and TRBJ1-2; no firm D call. Germline CDR1 is SGHTA and CDR2 is FQGTGA. This CDR3 has 15 residues. V lost 3 bases to trimming and J lost 4 bases, with 15 bases between them. Here the CDR3 DNA reads TGTGCCAGCAGCTTGAGGGCGGACTCACCCTATGGCTACACCTTC. This sequence encodes CASSLRADSPYGYTF.

The rearrangement links TRBV2 to TRBJ2-7; 11 bases fit TRBD2. The CDR3 has 15 amino acids. Trimming removed 6 bases from V and 4 bases from J; junction bases left unmatched: 8. CDR1 SNHLY and CDR2 FYNNEI come from the germline V gene. CDR3 protein: CASRETSGASYEQYF. Here the CDR3 DNA reads TGTGCCAGCAGGGAGACTAGCGGGGCTTCGTACGAGCAGTACTTC.

The rearrangement links TRBV18 to TRBJ1-4; 9 positions match TRBD1. CDR1 and CDR2 (germline): KGHSH, LQKENI. V shed 1 base and J 4 bases; nucleotides not matched to a gene: 1. This CDR3 contains 15 residues. As DNA, the CDR3 is TGTGCCAGCTCACCACAGACAGGGGGTAATGAAAAACTGTTTTTT. This translates into CASSPQTGGNEKLFF.

The chain combines TRBV12-3 or TRBV12-4 with TRBJ2-3; the D gene is possibly TRBD1 (6 bases). V dropped 8 bases and J dropped 2 bases, with 8 bases sitting between them. The CDR3 totals 12 residues. The CDR3 bases are TGTGCCAGCGTGGGGGCCACAGATACGCAGTATTTT. Translated: CASVGATDTQYF.

The rearrangement uses TRBV2 and TRBJ1-5, with D possibly TRBD1 on 6 matching bases. Per the germline V gene, CDR1 is SNHLY and CDR2 is FYNNEI. Trimming removed 6 bases from V and 0 bases from J, with 12 bases in between. This CDR3 has 15 amino acids. The CDR3 sequence: CASRNRANSNQPQHF. CDR3 nucleotide sequence: TGTGCCAGCAGGAACAGGGCCAATAGCAATCAGCCCCAGCATTTT.